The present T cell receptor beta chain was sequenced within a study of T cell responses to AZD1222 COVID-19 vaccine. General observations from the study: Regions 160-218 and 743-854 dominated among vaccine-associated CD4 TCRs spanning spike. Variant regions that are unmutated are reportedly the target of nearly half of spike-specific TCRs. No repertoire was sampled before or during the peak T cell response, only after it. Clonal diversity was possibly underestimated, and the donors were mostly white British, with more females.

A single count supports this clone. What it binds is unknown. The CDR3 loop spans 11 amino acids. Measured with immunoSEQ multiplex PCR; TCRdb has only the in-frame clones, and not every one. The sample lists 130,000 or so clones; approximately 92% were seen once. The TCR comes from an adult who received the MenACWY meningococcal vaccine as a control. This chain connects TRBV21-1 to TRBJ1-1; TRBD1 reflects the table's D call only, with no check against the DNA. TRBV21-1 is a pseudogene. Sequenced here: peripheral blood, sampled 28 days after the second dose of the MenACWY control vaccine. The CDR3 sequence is CASSTDTEAFF. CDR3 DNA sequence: TGTGCCAGCAGCACAGACACTGAAGCTTTCTTT.